This TCR beta chain was identified during a study of neurological immune-mediated disorders. General study results and limits: No CDR3 amino acid sequences were shared by expanded clones across subjects, suggesting private repertoires in all groups.

5'RACE generated cDNA with 10-nucleotide random UMIs. Whenever a sequencing run was performed, it yielded over 190 million TCR-beta sequences from 15-18 subjects. TCRdb used MiXCR to reprocess the 5' RACE reads, holding one entry per CDR3 protein. The data hold about 65,000 distinct CDR3 sequences, with approximately 4.1% observed a single time. Germline-derived CDR1 and CDR2 are SQVTM and ANQGSEA. Trimming removed 3 bases from V and 4 bases from J; junction bases left unmatched: 14. The CDR3 length is 17 residues. This clonotype was counted between two and nine times. Its target is unknown. The V gene is TRBV29-1, the J gene TRBJ1-2; 10 nucleotides line up with TRBD1. Input material: PBMCs. This TCR came from a man aged 45-65 years with multiple sclerosis. CDR3 nucleotides: TGCAGCGTTGATGAGCCCCCACCCGGGACAGGGGTCTATGGCTACACCTTC. It yields the protein CSVDEPPPGTGVYGYTF.